The sample holds many counts of the clone carrying this T cell receptor (beta chain). Its antigen is not identified. These data are taken from a study of metastatic and nonmetastatic thyroid tumors. In the study overall: Repertoire comparison spanned blood and tumor or nodule tissue of malignant and benign thyroid patients. Regarding the study as a whole: Malignant thyroid tumors reportedly exceeded benign nodules significantly in TCR beta diversity, with the difference appearing in blood and tumor.

No patient had received any treatment before thyroid surgery. In the original analysis: To classify distant metastasis in papillary thyroid cancer, a model was built from CDR3 differences across clinicopathological groups. MiXCR was used by TCRdb to re-call the PCR reads. TCRdb, not the authors, supplied the V and J calls. The table lists 28,000 or so clones, 16% of them singletons. The receptor was isolated from a female donor with papillary thyroid cancer or a benign thyroid nodule (not recorded which). Some clones in this sample may be carry-over from other donors' samples. The specimen was blood.

CDR3 DNA: TGTGCCAGCAGCTTGGCAGGGGCTAACACTGAAGCTTTCTTT. This codes for CASSLAGANTEAFF. The chain joins TRBV7-9 to TRBJ1-1; perhaps TRBD1 as D (6 bases). V dropped 3 bases and J dropped 2 bases, with 10 bases sitting between them. Germline values: CDR1 SEHNR, CDR2 FQNEAQ (reference sequence). The length of the CDR3 is 14 residues.